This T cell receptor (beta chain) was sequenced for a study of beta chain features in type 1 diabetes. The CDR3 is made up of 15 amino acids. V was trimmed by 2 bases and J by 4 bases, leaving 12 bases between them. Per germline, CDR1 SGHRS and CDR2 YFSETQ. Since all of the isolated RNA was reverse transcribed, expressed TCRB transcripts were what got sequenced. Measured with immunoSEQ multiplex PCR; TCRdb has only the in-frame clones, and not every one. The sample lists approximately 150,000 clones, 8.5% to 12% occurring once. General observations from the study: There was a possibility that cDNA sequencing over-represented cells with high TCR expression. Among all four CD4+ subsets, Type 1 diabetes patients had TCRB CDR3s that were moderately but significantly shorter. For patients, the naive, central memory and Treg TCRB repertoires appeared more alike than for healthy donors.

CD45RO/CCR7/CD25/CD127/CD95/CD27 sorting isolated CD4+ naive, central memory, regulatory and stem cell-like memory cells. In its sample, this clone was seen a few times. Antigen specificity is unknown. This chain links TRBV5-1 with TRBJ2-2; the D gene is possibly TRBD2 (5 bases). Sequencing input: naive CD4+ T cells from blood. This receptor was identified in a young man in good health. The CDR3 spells CASSLFTRGTGELFF. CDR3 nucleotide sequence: TGCGCCAGCAGCTTATTCACACGGGGCACCGGGGAGCTGTTTTTT.